These T cell receptor beta chains were read from a single sample in a study of blood T cell repertoires in COVID-19. The repertoire was sequenced with immunoSEQ multiplex PCR; TCRdb's copy has only in-frame clones and lacks some. The sample includes about 130,000 clones, 90% of them seen just once. Specimen: peripheral blood. Receptor source: a man aged 50-59 years with active COVID-19. The CDR3 runs from the conserved cysteine through the conserved F or W. Fields, in order: V gene, J gene, D gene, CDR3 length, clone size, CDR3 DNA, CDR3 protein. The D gene is left open where the match is weak. Not all rows give a size; the values are once, few, many and, for expanded clones, a class.

>TRBV2|TRBJ2-3|TRBD1|19|-
TGTGCCAGCAGTGAGTACAGGGGGCTGGCGGGGGCAAGCACAGATACGCAGTATTTT
CASSEYRGLAGASTDTQYF
>TRBV5-1|TRBJ2-1|-|15|-
TGCGCCAGCAGGGGGACGGGAGTAGCTGGCAATGAGCAGTTCTTC
CASRGTGVAGNEQFF
>TRBV27|TRBJ1-5|-|13|-
TGTGCCAGCAGTCAAGACAGGAATCAGCCCCAGCATTTT
CASSQDRNQPQHF
>TRBV27|TRBJ2-3|TRBD2|14|-
TGTGCCAGCAGTTTAGCGGGGGGGCTAGATACGCAGTATTTT
CASSLAGGLDTQYF
>TRBV29-1|TRBJ1-3|-|13|-
TGCAGCGTAGGAGCCTCTGCGGGAAACACCATATATTTT
CSVGASAGNTIYF
>TRBV7-2|TRBJ2-2|TRBD2|15|-
TGTGCCAGCAGCTTCAGGACTAGCGGCACCGGGGAGCTGTTTTTT
CASSFRTSGTGELFF
>TRBV24-1|TRBJ2-3|-|14|-
TGTGCCACCAGTGATTTCCCCGACTCCTATACGCAGTATTTT
CATSDFPDSYTQYF
>TRBV3-1/TRBV3-2|TRBJ1-1|-|14|few
TGTGCCAGCAGCCAAGATGGGGCCAGGCTTGAAGCTTTCTTT
CASSQDGARLEAFF
>TRBV5-1|TRBJ1-1|TRBD1|14|-
TGCGCCAGCAGACCCGGGACAGGGTTAACTGAAGCTTTCTTT
CASRPGTGLTEAFF
>TRBV7-3|TRBJ2-5|TRBD1|15|-
TGTGCCAGCAGCTTAACACCCTCAGGGGGAGAGACCCAGTACTTC
CASSLTPSGGETQYF
>TRBV5-4|TRBJ1-1|TRBD1|16|-
TGTGCCAGCAGCTCGGACAGGGAACCTCGGAACACTGAAGCTTTCTTT
CASSSDREPRNTEAFF
>TRBV12-3/TRBV12-4|TRBJ1-2|-|13|once
TGTGCCAGCAGTTGGGGGGGCGGCGAGAGCTACACCTTC
CASSWGGGESYTF
>TRBV7-8|TRBJ2-3|TRBD2|15|few
TGTGCCAGCAGCCGACGCGGGGGGAAAGGAGATACGCAGTATTTT
CASSRRGGKGDTQYF
>TRBV6-6|TRBJ2-7|-|15|-
TGTGCCAGCAGTTACGGCCAGGGTCGGTCCTACGAGCAGTACTTC
CASSYGQGRSYEQYF
>TRBV3-1/TRBV3-2|TRBJ1-6|-|15|-
TGTGCCAGCAGCCAAGGCCAGGCATATAATTCACCCCTCCACTTT
CASSQGQAYNSPLHF
>TRBV20-1|TRBJ2-5|-|13|-
TGCAGTGCTAGTACGGGGAACCAAGAGACCCAGTACTTC
CSASTGNQETQYF
>TRBV7-3|TRBJ2-6|-|16|-
TGTGCCAGCAGCTTAAGTGCTAACTCTGGGGCCAACGTCCTGACTTTC
CASSLSANSGANVLTF
>TRBV18|TRBJ2-7|TRBD1|15|-
TGTGCCAGCTCACCACGGTCAGGGGGCTACTACGAGCAGTACTTC
CASSPRSGGYYEQYF
>TRBV11-3|TRBJ1-1|-|14|-
TGTGCCAGCAGCCCCGGGGGGCAAAACACTGAAGCTTTCTTT
CASSPGGQNTEAFF
>TRBV5-5|TRBJ1-5|-|15|-
TGTGCCAGCAGCCCACAGGGTTATAGCAATCAGCCCCAGCATTTT
CASSPQGYSNQPQHF
>TRBV7-2|TRBJ2-1|TRBD2|16|-
TGTGCCAGCAGCACGCGGGGGGGAGGGCCGTACAATGAGCAGTTCTTC
CASSTRGGGPYNEQFF
>TRBV18|TRBJ2-1|-|17|-
TGTGCCAGCTCACCACCTAGGACTGGGAACCTACTGAATGAGCAGTTCTTC
CASSPPRTGNLLNEQFF
>TRBV28|TRBJ1-2|TRBD1|15|-
TGTGCCAGCATCGCTCGGGACAGGGGGTCCTATGGCTACACCTTC
CASIARDRGSYGYTF
>TRBV25-1|TRBJ1-2|TRBD1|16|few
TGTGCCAGCAGTGAATTGGGGACAGGGGGCGCCTATGGCTACACCTTC
CASSELGTGGAYGYTF
>TRBV5-1|TRBJ2-3|TRBD2|14|-
TGCGCCAGCAGCTTAGCGGGAGGGGCAGATACGCAGTATTTT
CASSLAGGADTQYF
>TRBV7-9|TRBJ1-2|-|12|-
TGTGCCAGCAGCTTGGCGGAGCTCGGCTACACCTTC
CASSLAELGYTF
>TRBV6-5|TRBJ1-4|TRBD1|15|-
TGTGCCAGCGCCAAGGGGGCCGCGTCTAATGAAAAACTGTTTTTT
CASAKGAASNEKLFF
>TRBV7-9|TRBJ1-2|TRBD1|15|-
TGTGCCAGCAGAATGACAGGGGGTGCTAACTATGGCTACACCTTC
CASRMTGGANYGYTF
>TRBV5-1|TRBJ1-1|-|14|-
TGCGCCAGCAGCCTGGCGGTTCAGACTAATGAAGCTTTCTTT
CASSLAVQTNEAFF
>TRBV5-5|TRBJ1-2|-|14|few
TGTGCCAGCAGCTCGGAACCGGGGAACTATGGCTACACCTTC
CASSSEPGNYGYTF
>TRBV4-1|TRBJ1-2|TRBD1|14|-
TGCGCCAGCAGCCACGCGGGGACAGTTAATGGCTACACCTTC
CASSHAGTVNGYTF
>TRBV10-1|TRBJ2-2|-|14|-
TGCGCCAGCAGTGGACAGTCGAACACCGGGGAGCTGTTTTTT
CASSGQSNTGELFF
>TRBV4-2|TRBJ2-7|TRBD2|15|-
TGTGCCAGCAGCCAAAGGACCGGACTAGTATACGAGCAGTACTTC
CASSQRTGLVYEQYF
>TRBV5-1|TRBJ2-3|TRBD2|16|-
TGCGCCAGCAGCTTGCTAGTAGCGGGAGTAGGGGATACGCAGTATTTT
CASSLLVAGVGDTQYF
>TRBV5-4|TRBJ2-6|-|15|few
TGTGCCAGCAGCTTGGACAGGGCTGGGGCCAACGTCCTGACTTTC
CASSLDRAGANVLTF
>TRBV19|TRBJ2-3|TRBD2|13|few
TGTGCCAGTAGTATCGGGAGGGAGGATACGCAGTATTTT
CASSIGREDTQYF
>TRBV6-4|TRBJ2-5|TRBD2|13|few
TGTGCCAGCAGTGAGACTAGCGATGGGACCCAGTACTTC
CASSETSDGTQYF
>TRBV19|TRBJ2-5|-|13|-
TGTGCCAGTAGGCAGGTGGGTGAAGAGACCCAGTACTTC
CASRQVGEETQYF
>TRBV6-7|TRBJ2-3|-|14|-
TGTGCCAGCAGTATCCGGGGTCCCACAGATACGCAGTATTTT
CASSIRGPTDTQYF
>TRBV15|TRBJ1-4|TRBD1|17|-
TGTGCCACCAGCAGAGCGTCCAGGGGGGCTACTAATGAAAAACTGTTTTTT
CATSRASRGATNEKLFF
>TRBV7-2|TRBJ2-1|TRBD2|13|-
TGTGCCAGCAGGGCTAGCGGAAACAATGAGCAGTTCTTC
CASRASGNNEQFF
>TRBV6-9|TRBJ2-1|-|14|-
TGTGCCAGCAGTTTCGGGGGATCGGGGAATGAGCAGTTCTTC
CASSFGGSGNEQFF